This TCR beta chain was captured by sequencing in a study of blood T cell repertoires in COVID-19. There are 17 residues in the CDR3. Trimming cost V 7 bases and J 0 bases, with 22 bases left between them. The germline V gene has CDR1 MDHEN and CDR2 SYDVKM. Ages ranged from 18 to 89 years, with residence in 24 US areas. Recovery among Cohort 3 donors was established by two negative PCRs, clearance, or symptom resolution. Original analysis: Researchers report that nucleated cell counts were estimated from reference gene primer amplification. Only in-frame clones appear in the TCRdb table, and some are missing; sequencing was by immunoSEQ multiplex PCR. V and J calls plus clone size are reproduced from that table; the DNA served to infer D and trimming. The table has over 250,000 clones, about nine tenths seen once; the top ten hold about 3%.

The chain employs TRBV28 and TRBJ2-7, with D possibly TRBD2 on 6 matching bases. The sequenced material came from PBMCs or T cells enriched from blood (not recorded which). This TCR derives from a woman between 45 and 65 years old who had recovered from COVID-19. The CDR3 DNA sequence: TGTGCCAGCACAGGAAAGCGGGTAGGGTCAAGCTCCTACGAGCAGTACTTC. This translates into CASTGKRVGSSSYEQYF.